A selection of T cell receptor beta chains follows, all from one sample in a study of blood T cell repertoires in COVID-19. Repertoires were generated with immunoSEQ multiplex PCR, while TCRdb's copy carries only in-frame clones and drops some. The sample includes 89,000 or so clones, 89% of them seen just once. Input material: peripheral blood. The receptors were sampled from a man aged 45-60 years with COVID-19, enrolled during active disease. Each CDR3 is given with its conserved first and last residue. The D gene is left open where the match is weak. Only some rows state a clone size, as once, few, many or a class for expanded clones.

once,TRBV5-1,TRBJ2-3,TRBD2,CASSLVGSGGSTDTQYF,TGCGCCAGCAGCTTGGTTGGTAGCGGGGGCAGCACAGATACGCAGTATTTT
.,TRBV5-8,TRBJ1-6,TRBD1,CASNLRQGEVLHF,TGTGCCAGCAACTTAAGACAGGGTGAGGTCCTCCACTTT
.,TRBV15,TRBJ1-5,.,CATSRDLREAQPQHF,TGTGCCACCAGCAGAGATCTCAGGGAGGCTCAGCCCCAGCATTTT
.,TRBV6-5,TRBJ1-1,TRBD1,CASSSRLTGGATEAFF,TGTGCCAGCAGTTCACGCTTGACAGGGGGGGCCACTGAAGCTTTCTTT
.,TRBV7-2,TRBJ1-2,.,CASSSTGLNYGYTF,TGTGCCAGCAGCTCTACAGGGCTCAACTATGGCTACACCTTC
.,TRBV30,TRBJ1-4,.,CALTFGATNEKLFF,.
.,TRBV5-1,TRBJ1-2,.,CASSLAAGVDHYGYTF,TGCGCCAGCAGCTTGGCCGCAGGGGTGGACCACTATGGCTACACCTTC
.,TRBV5-4,TRBJ2-5,TRBD2,CASSPGTSGYQETQYF,TGTGCCAGCAGCCCAGGGACTAGCGGGTACCAAGAGACCCAGTACTTC
.,TRBV18,TRBJ1-5,TRBD1,CASSPPSDRGIQPQHF,TGTGCCAGCTCACCACCGTCGGACAGGGGAATCCAGCCCCAGCATTTT
once,TRBV11-3,TRBJ2-5,.,CASSLGAQQETQYF,TGTGCCAGCAGCTTAGGGGCACAGCAAGAGACCCAGTACTTC
.,TRBV10-3,TRBJ1-5,.,CAISEGGGGRPQHF,TGTGCCATCAGTGAGGGAGGGGGGGGTCGGCCCCAGCATTTT
.,TRBV14,TRBJ2-3,TRBD1,CASSPGTGNTQYF,TGTGCCAGCAGCCCCGGGACAGGGAATACGCAGTATTTT
.,TRBV30,TRBJ1-4,TRBD1,CAWRLQWDRNEKLFF,TGTGCCTGGAGACTCCAATGGGACAGGAATGAAAAACTGTTTTTT
.,TRBV9,TRBJ1-6,.,CASSGTERGSPLHF,TGTGCCAGCAGCGGGACAGAGAGGGGATCACCCCTCCACTTT
.,TRBV10-3,TRBJ2-3,TRBD2,CAIAGTSGGALADTQYF,TGTGCCATCGCAGGGACTAGCGGGGGGGCATTAGCAGATACGCAGTATTTT
.,TRBV15,TRBJ2-3,TRBD1,CATSRSYRGRGTDTQYF,TGTGCCACCAGCCGTTCATACAGGGGGCGCGGCACAGATACGCAGTATTTT
.,TRBV4-1,TRBJ2-1,TRBD2,CASSDRDYRNEQFF,TGCGCCAGCAGCGACCGGGACTACCGAAATGAGCAGTTCTTC
.,TRBV18,TRBJ1-2,TRBD1,CASVPNTGGAGGYTF,TGTGCCAGCGTCCCCAATACAGGGGGCGCAGGGGGCTACACCTTC
.,TRBV4-3,TRBJ2-7,TRBD1,CASSQGQGAGAYEQYF,TGCGCCAGCAGCCAGGGACAGGGGGCCGGAGCCTACGAGCAGTACTTC
.,TRBV5-4,TRBJ1-1,.,CASSLDFLQGRFGTEAFF,TGTGCCAGCAGCTTGGACTTCTTACAGGGAAGATTTGGCACTGAAGCTTTCTTT
.,TRBV14,TRBJ2-2,TRBD1,CASSKIGGTGPGELFF,TGTGCCAGCAGCAAGATTGGTGGGACAGGGCCCGGGGAGCTGTTTTTT
.,TRBV19,TRBJ2-3,.,CASSKTGYTDTQYF,TGTGCCAGTAGTAAGACAGGCTACACAGATACGCAGTATTTT
.,TRBV7-8,TRBJ2-2,TRBD2,CASSLALFGAGGLTGELFF,TGTGCCAGCAGCTTAGCGCTCTTCGGGGCGGGGGGACTCACCGGGGAGCTGTTTTTT
.,TRBV2,TRBJ2-7,.,CASTKDPNQLSYEQYF,TGTGCCAGCACAAAAGATCCGAACCAACTTTCCTACGAGCAGTACTTC
.,TRBV2,TRBJ2-7,.,CASSPQGYEQYF,TGTGCCAGCAGCCCCCAGGGTTACGAGCAGTACTTC
.,TRBV6-5,TRBJ1-5,TRBD1,CASGVQGVSNQPQHF,TGTGCCAGCGGAGTTCAGGGGGTAAGCAATCAGCCCCAGCATTTT
.,TRBV21-1,TRBJ1-4,.,CARDDQGRANEKLFF,TGTGCCAGGGACGATCAAGGGAGAGCTAATGAAAAACTGTTTTTT
few,TRBV5-1,TRBJ1-5,TRBD1,CASSSSTGGGQPQHF,TGCGCCAGCAGCTCCTCTACAGGGGGCGGTCAGCCCCAGCATTTT
.,TRBV12-3/TRBV12-4,TRBJ1-3,.,CASSSSGGNTIYF,TGTGCCAGCAGCAGTTCGGGAGGAAACACCATATATTTT
.,TRBV10-3,TRBJ2-6,TRBD1,CAISADRGVGANVLTF,TGTGCCATCAGTGCCGACAGGGGGGTTGGGGCCAACGTCCTGACTTTC
.,TRBV28,TRBJ2-5,.,CASSLVAETQYF,TGTGCCAGCAGTTTAGTGGCAGAGACCCAGTACTTC
.,TRBV4-2,TRBJ1-3,TRBD1,CASSPPSGTGVNTIYF,TGTGCCAGCAGCCCTCCATCCGGGACAGGGGTGAACACCATATATTTT
.,TRBV11-2,TRBJ2-1,.,CASSFPHMGLNEQFF,TGTGCCAGCAGCTTTCCCCACATGGGGCTCAATGAGCAGTTCTTC
.,TRBV7-6,TRBJ2-3,.,CASSPERVYTDTQYF,TGTGCCAGCAGCCCCGAGCGGGTATACACAGATACGCAGTATTTT
once,TRBV11-2,TRBJ1-4,TRBD1,CASSLTGTGSTNEKLFF,TGTGCCAGCAGCTTAACTGGGACAGGGTCAACTAATGAAAAACTGTTTTTT
.,TRBV30,TRBJ1-4,.,CAGSQGSATNEKLFF,TGTGCCGGGTCCCAGGGATCGGCAACTAATGAAAAACTGTTTTTT
.,TRBV3-1/TRBV3-2,TRBJ2-3,TRBD1,CASTEGQGTDTQYF,TGTGCCAGCACCGAGGGACAGGGCACAGATACGCAGTATTTT
.,TRBV4-2,TRBJ1-3,.,CASSQDRGTGNTIYF,TGTGCCAGCAGCCAAGATCGGGGTACTGGAAACACCATATATTTT
once,TRBV6-1,TRBJ1-2,TRBD1,CASSEIDRGGYTF,TGTGCCAGCAGTGAGATCGACAGGGGCGGCTACACCTTC
.,TRBV2,TRBJ2-5,TRBD1,CASKTGTGSPKGETQYF,TGTGCCAGCAAAACCGGGACAGGCTCACCAAAGGGGGAGACCCAGTACTTC
.,TRBV19,TRBJ2-7,TRBD2,CASSTRRGRGEYEQYF,TGTGCCAGTAGTACGCGCCGCGGGCGGGGGGAATACGAGCAGTACTTC
.,TRBV18,TRBJ1-6,.,CASSPGTTTLSSPLHF,TGTGCCAGCTCACCCGGGACAACAACCCTAAGTTCACCCCTCCACTTT
.,TRBV18,TRBJ1-1,.,CASSSTLNTEAFF,TGTGCCAGCTCGAGCACTTTGAACACTGAAGCTTTCTTT
.,TRBV24-1,TRBJ2-7,TRBD1,CATSDSRTGATEQYF,TGTGCCACCAGTGATTCGAGGACAGGGGCAACAGAGCAGTACTTC
.,TRBV7-2,TRBJ1-1,TRBD1,CASSLARTGGNTEAFF,TGTGCCAGCAGCTTGGCCAGGACAGGGGGGAACACTGAAGCTTTCTTT
.,TRBV5-8,TRBJ2-3,TRBD2,CASSLVLAGVDTQYF,TGTGCCAGCAGCTTGGTCCTAGCGGGGGTAGATACGCAGTATTTT
.,TRBV3-1/TRBV3-2,TRBJ2-2,.,CASSQSVGELFF,TGTGCCAGCAGCCAATCCGTCGGGGAGCTGTTTTTT
.,TRBV6-2/TRBV6-3,TRBJ2-5,.,CASSMGGLQETQYF,TGTGCCAGCAGTATGGGTGGACTACAAGAGACCCAGTACTTC